The 20 T cell receptor beta chains given below trace back to one sample, sequenced in a study of HIV-infected patients and healthy controls. One entry per CDR3 protein, called by TCRdb with MiXCR from the 5' RACE reads. The table shows 50,000 to 80,000 distinct CDR3 sequences, with 15% to 20% occurring only once. Sequencing was performed on CD4+ T cells from blood. Receptors were obtained from a human donor in good health.

The chain couples TRBV10-2 to TRBJ2-5, with D uncertain. The CDR3 loop spans 12 amino acids. V lost 4 bases and J 5 bases, leaving 8 bases between the germline ends. In germline, CDR1 is WSHSY, CDR2 SAAADI. The CDR3: CASSAARETQYF. The CDR3 region has the DNA TGCGCCAGCAGTGCTGCCAGGGAGACCCAGTACTTC.

This clonotype was detected only a few times. The V gene is TRBV30, the J gene TRBJ2-7, with TRBD1 matching 7 bases. V trimming: 2 bases; J trimming: 3 bases; junction bases outside the gene matches: 7. This CDR3 spans 14 amino acids. Germline V gene data show CDR1 as GTSNPN and CDR2 as SVGIG (reference sequence). The CDR3 nucleotides read TGTGCCTGGAGTCCCGGGACAGTTCTCTACGAGCAGTACTTC. Protein: CAWSPGTVLYEQYF.

This clonotype appeared a few times. The V gene is TRBV12-3 or TRBV12-4, the J gene TRBJ2-3, with a weak D call TRBD2 (6 bases). The CDR3 loop spans 14 amino acids. With 6 bases removed from V and 4 bases from J, the gap between germline ends came to 14 bases. The chain's CDR3 is CASSWGAGPDTQYF. The CDR3 bases are TGTGCCAGCAGCTGGGGAGCGGGTCCAGATACGCAGTATTTT.

A few counts support this clonotype. The genes are TRBV10-3 and TRBJ1-5, with D perhaps TRBD1 (5 bases). Germline assignment: CDR1 ENHRY and CDR2 SYGVKD. This CDR3 has 14 residues. V was cut by 2 bases and J by 3 bases, with 8 bases left in between. Here the CDR3 DNA reads TGTGCCATCAGTGAGGAGGGGAACAATCAGCCCCAGCATTTT. Encoded protein: CAISEEGNNQPQHF.

This clonotype was recorded a few times. The CDR3 spells CASSDSPNSPLHF. CDR3 in DNA: TGTGCCAGCAGTGACAGCCCTAATTCACCCCTCCACTTT. The V and J genes are TRBV2 and TRBJ1-6; D is ambiguous. Germline V CDR1 and CDR2: SNHLY, FYNNEI. Trimming cost V 3 bases and J 6 bases, with 6 bases left between them. The CDR3 covers 13 residues.

Ten or more counts support this clonotype. The chain is built from TRBV7-9 and TRBJ2-3; the D gene could be TRBD1 or TRBD2 (5 bases each). The CDR3 is 14 amino acids. Germline V lookup: CDR1 SEHNR, CDR2 FQNEAQ (reference sequence). V was trimmed by 4 bases and J by 0 bases, leaving 8 bases between them. CDR3 sequence reads: CASSWGGSTDTQYF. The CDR3 DNA reads TGTGCCAGCAGCTGGGGCGGGAGCACAGATACGCAGTATTTT.

J is TRBJ2-5 and V is TRBV6-6; 8 nucleotides align to TRBD2. Per germline, CDR1 MNHNY and CDR2 SVGAGI (reference sequence). The CDR3 has 14 residues. The V and J ends lost 4 bases and 9 bases, in that order; junction bases with no gene match: 10. CDR3 coding DNA: TGTGCCAGCAGTTCGGGAGGGGGGGTAGGGGCCCAGTACTTC. Translation: CASSSGGGVGAQYF.

This clonotype has more than one count but fewer than ten. V usage is TRBV19 and J usage is TRBJ1-2; 8 bases align to TRBD1. There are 11 residues in the CDR3. Per the germline V gene, CDR1 is LNHDA and CDR2 is SQIVND (reference sequence). The V segment lost 6 bases and the J segment 6 bases; nucleotides outside the gene matches: 0. The CDR3 DNA reads TGTGCCAGTAGACAGGGGGATGGCTACACCTTC. Its protein is CASRQGDGYTF.

This clonotype was seen a few times. The genes are TRBV29-1 and TRBJ2-3, with 9 bases fitting TRBD2. The germline V gene encodes CDR1 SQVTM and CDR2 ANQGSEA. CDR3 length: 15 residues. Trimming took 2 bases from V and 4 from J; bases not matched to a gene: 7. CDR3 DNA: TGCAGCGTTGAAATTGGGACTAGCCCCGCAGATACGCAGTATTTT. Encoded protein: CSVEIGTSPADTQYF.

This clonotype came up many times. The chain employs TRBV11-2 and TRBJ1-2, with 7 nucleotides matching TRBD1. Germline V gene lookup returns CDR1 SGHAT and CDR2 FQNNGV. CDR3 size: 15 residues. The trim removed 5 bases at V and 6 bases at J, leaving 12 bases unmatched. Written as DNA, the CDR3 is TGTGCCAGCAGCAAGAGACAGGGAAGATTCGATGGCTACACCTTC. Translated: CASSKRQGRFDGYTF.

The V and J genes are TRBV14 and TRBJ1-6, with 7 positions matching TRBD1. Trimming took 3 bases from V and 7 from J; bases not matched to a gene: 6. CDR1 SGHDN and CDR2 FVKESK come from the germline V gene. The CDR3 covers 15 residues. CDR3 residues: CASSHLDRKNSPLHF. The DNA for the CDR3 is TGTGCCAGCAGCCACTTGGACAGGAAGAATTCACCCCTCCACTTT.

The rearrangement links TRBV3-1 to TRBJ2-2; D ambiguous. This CDR3 has 15 amino acids. Trimming took 2 bases from V and 0 from J, leaving 7 bases between them. CDR1 is LGHDT, CDR2 YNNKEL, per germline (reference sequence). In DNA form, the CDR3 reads TGTGCCAGCAGCCAACACGGTACGAACACCGGGGAGCTGTTTTTT. Translation gives CASSQHGTNTGELFF.

The chain is built from TRBV6-5 and TRBJ1-3; the D is unclear. V was pared by 4 bases and J by 2 bases, with 6 bases between. From germline, CDR1 is MNHEY and CDR2 SVGAGI. The CDR3 runs 13 residues. This CDR3 reads CASSLSPGNTIYF. CDR3 DNA: TGTGCCAGCAGTTTATCCCCTGGAAACACCATATATTTT.

A few counts support this clonotype. The J gene is TRBJ2-1, the V gene TRBV27, with D tentatively TRBD1 (6 bases). This CDR3 has 13 residues. The V end lost 3 bases, the J end lost 6 bases, and 9 bases lay between the germline ends. Germline V gives CDR1 MNHEY, CDR2 SMNVEV (reference sequence). The CDR3 here is CASSLPRGNEQFF. The CDR3 coding sequence is TGTGCCAGCAGTTTGCCCAGGGGCAATGAGCAGTTCTTC.

The chain has TRBV5-1 and TRBJ1-2, with a possible D match to TRBD1 (6 bases). The CDR3 runs to 13 residues. The ends were cut back, 4 bases at V and 2 bases at J, with 9 bases in the middle. CDR1 is SGHRS and CDR2 is YFSETQ in the germline V gene. In DNA, the CDR3 is TGCGCCAGCAGCACGGACAGCAACTATGGCTACACCTTC. As protein: CASSTDSNYGYTF.

The J gene is TRBJ2-5, the V gene TRBV5-1, with D perhaps TRBD2 (5 bases). The CDR3 is 13 amino acids. Germline V lookup: CDR1 SGHRS, CDR2 YFSETQ. V lost 4 bases and J 4 bases, leaving 11 bases between the germline ends. CDR3 coding DNA: TGCGCCAGCAGCCCGGACTTCGGAGAGACCCAGTACTTC. Amino acid sequence: CASSPDFGETQYF.

V and J are TRBV7-2 and TRBJ1-5, with 7 bases identical to TRBD1. The V gene end was trimmed by 5 bases and the J gene end by 6 bases; junction bases not matched to a gene: 7. The CDR3 sequence is 14 residues long. CDR1 and CDR2 (germline): SGHTA, FQGNSA. The chain's CDR3 is CASSPTGWGQPQHF. The CDR3 bases are TGTGCCAGCAGCCCGACAGGGTGGGGTCAGCCCCAGCATTTT.

A few counts support this clonotype. The V and J genes are TRBV11-3 and TRBJ2-3; tentatively, D is TRBD2 (5 bases). Germline values: CDR1 SGHNT, CDR2 YENEEA. The CDR3 loop spans 14 amino acids. The V gene lost 3 bases and the J gene lost 8 bases, with 15 bases spanning the gap. DNA for the CDR3: TGTGCCAGCAGCTTCTCAGCGGTTGAGATTACGCAGTATTTT. Amino acids: CASSFSAVEITQYF.

This clonotype was seen at least ten times. The V call is TRBV7-2, the J call TRBJ2-7; 7 positions agree with TRBD2. The V and J ends lost 0 bases and 3 bases, in that order; junction bases with no gene match: 2. Germline V lookup: CDR1 SGHTA, CDR2 FQGNSA. There are 14 residues in the CDR3. CDR3 in amino acids: CASSLARDYYEQYF. For the CDR3, the DNA is TGTGCCAGCAGCTTAGCTAGGGACTACTACGAGCAGTACTTC. The whole variable domain, remainder taken from reference TRBV7-2 and TRBJ2-7, is GAGVSQSPSNKVTEKGKDVELRCDPISGHTALYWYRQSLGQGLEFLIYFQGNSAPDKSGLPSDRFSAERTGGSVSTLTIQRTQQEDSAVYLCASSLARDYYEQYFGPGTRLTVT.

A few counts support this clonotype. CDR3 amino acids: CASSRTTGVGNTIYF. As DNA, the CDR3 is TGTGCCAGCAGCCGCACGACAGGGGTGGGAAACACCATATATTTT. The gene calls are TRBV3-1 and TRBJ1-3, with 8 bases aligning to TRBD1. With 4 bases clipped from V and 4 bases from J, the junction kept 6 bases outside the gene matches. This CDR3 is 15 amino acids long. The germline V gene encodes CDR1 LGHDT and CDR2 YNNKEL (reference sequence).